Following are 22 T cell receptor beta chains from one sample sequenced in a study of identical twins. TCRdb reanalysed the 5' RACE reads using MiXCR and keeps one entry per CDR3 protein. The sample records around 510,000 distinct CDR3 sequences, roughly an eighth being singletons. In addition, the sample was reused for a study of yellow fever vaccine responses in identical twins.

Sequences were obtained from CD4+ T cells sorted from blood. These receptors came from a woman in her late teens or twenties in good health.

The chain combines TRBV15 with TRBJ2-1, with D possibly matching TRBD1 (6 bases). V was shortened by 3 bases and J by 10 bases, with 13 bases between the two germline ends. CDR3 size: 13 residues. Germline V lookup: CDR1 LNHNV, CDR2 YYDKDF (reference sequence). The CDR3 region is CATSRKNRAEQFF. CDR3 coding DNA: TGTGCCACCAGCAGGAAAAACAGGGCCGAGCAGTTCTTC.

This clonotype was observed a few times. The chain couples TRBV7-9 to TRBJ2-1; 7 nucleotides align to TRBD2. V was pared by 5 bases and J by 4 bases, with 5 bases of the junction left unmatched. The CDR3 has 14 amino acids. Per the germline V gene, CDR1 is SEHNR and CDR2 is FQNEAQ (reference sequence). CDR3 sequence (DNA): TGTGCCAGCAGCCCCGGGGGGAAATACAATGAGCAGTTCTTC. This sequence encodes CASSPGGKYNEQFF.

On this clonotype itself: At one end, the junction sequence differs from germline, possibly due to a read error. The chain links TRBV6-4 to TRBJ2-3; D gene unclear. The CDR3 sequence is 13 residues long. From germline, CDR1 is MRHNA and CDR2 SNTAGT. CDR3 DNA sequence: TGTGCCAGCAGTGACTCTGGAACAGATATGCAGTATTTT. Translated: CASSDSGTDMQYF.

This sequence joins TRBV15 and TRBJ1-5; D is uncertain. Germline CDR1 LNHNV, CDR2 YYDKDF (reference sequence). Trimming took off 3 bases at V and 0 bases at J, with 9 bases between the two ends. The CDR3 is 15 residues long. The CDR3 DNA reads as TGTGCCACCAGCAGCCGTAAACATAGCAATCAGCCCCAGCATTTT. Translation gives CATSSRKHSNQPQHF.

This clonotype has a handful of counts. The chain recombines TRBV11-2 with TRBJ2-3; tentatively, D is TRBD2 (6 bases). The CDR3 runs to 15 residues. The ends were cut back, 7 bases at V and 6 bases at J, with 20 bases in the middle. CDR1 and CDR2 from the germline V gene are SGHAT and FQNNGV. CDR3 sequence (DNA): TGTGCCAGCACCGGACGCGGGGCCGGATCGGATACGCAGTATTTT. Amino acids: CASTGRGAGSDTQYF. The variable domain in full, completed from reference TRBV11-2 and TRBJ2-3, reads EAGVAQSPRYKIIEKRQSVAFWCNPISGHATLYWYQQILGQGPKLLIQFQNNGVVDDSQLPKDRFSAERLKGVDSTLKIQPAKLEDSAVYLCASTGRGAGSDTQYFGPGTRLTVL.

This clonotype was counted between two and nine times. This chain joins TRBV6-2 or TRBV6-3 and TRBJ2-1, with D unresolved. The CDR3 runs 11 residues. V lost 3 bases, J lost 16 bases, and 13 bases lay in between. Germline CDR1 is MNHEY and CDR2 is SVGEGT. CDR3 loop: CASSYAGEEFF. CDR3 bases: TGTGCCAGCAGTTATGCAGGAGAAGAATTCTTC.

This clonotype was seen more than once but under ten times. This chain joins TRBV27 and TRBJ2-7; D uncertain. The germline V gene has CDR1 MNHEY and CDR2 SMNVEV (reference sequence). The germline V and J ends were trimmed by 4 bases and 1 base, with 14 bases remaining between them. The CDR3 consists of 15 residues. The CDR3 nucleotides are TGTGCCAGCAGTTCCCTCCCCAGATTTTCCTACGAGCAGTACTTC. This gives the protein CASSSLPRFSYEQYF.

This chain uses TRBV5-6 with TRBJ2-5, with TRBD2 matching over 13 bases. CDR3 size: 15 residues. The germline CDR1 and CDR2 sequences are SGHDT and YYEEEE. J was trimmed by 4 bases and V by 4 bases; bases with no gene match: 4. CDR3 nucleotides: TGTGCCAGCAGCCTCGGGACTAGCGGGATAGAGACCCAGTACTTC. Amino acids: CASSLGTSGIETQYF.

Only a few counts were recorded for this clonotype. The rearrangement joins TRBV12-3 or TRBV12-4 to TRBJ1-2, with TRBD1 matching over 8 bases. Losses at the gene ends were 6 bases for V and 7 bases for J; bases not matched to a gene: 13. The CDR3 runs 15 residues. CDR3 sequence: CASRSAGGDAGGYTF. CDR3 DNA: TGTGCCAGCAGATCCGCAGGGGGCGACGCGGGTGGCTACACCTTC.

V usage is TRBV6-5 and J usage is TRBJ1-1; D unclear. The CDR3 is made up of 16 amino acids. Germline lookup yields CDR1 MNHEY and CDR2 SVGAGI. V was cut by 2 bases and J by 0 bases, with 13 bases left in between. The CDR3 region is CASSYRRNSMNTEAFF. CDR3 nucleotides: TGTGCCAGCAGTTACCGACGGAATTCCATGAACACTGAAGCTTTCTTT.

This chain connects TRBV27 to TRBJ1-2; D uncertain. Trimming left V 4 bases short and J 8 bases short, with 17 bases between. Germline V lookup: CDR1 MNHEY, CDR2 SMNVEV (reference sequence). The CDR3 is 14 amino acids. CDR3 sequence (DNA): TGTGCCAGCAGTTCAGTGCCTGAGAGGAGGGGCTACACCTTC. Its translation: CASSSVPERRGYTF.

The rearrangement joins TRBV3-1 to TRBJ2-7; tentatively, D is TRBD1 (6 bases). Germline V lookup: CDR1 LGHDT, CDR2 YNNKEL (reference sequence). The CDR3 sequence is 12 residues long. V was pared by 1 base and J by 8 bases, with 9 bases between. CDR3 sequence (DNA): TGTGCCAGCAGCCAAGTTGGACAGCAGCAGTACTTC. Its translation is CASSQVGQQQYF.

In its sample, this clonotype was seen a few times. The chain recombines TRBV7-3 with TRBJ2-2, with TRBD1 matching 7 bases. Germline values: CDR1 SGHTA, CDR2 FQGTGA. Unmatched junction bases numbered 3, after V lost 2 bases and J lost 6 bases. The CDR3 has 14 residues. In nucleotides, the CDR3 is TGTGCCAGCAGCTTATATCAGGGGGCCGGGGAGCTGTTTTTT. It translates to CASSLYQGAGELFF.

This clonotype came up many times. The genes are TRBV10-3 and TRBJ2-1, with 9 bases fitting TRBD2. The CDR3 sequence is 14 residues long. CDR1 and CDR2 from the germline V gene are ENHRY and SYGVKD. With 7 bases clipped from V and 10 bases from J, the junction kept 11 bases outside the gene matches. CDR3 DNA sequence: TGTGCCATCACCCCTAGCGGGACCCTAATCGAGCAGTTCTTC. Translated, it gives CAITPSGTLIEQFF.

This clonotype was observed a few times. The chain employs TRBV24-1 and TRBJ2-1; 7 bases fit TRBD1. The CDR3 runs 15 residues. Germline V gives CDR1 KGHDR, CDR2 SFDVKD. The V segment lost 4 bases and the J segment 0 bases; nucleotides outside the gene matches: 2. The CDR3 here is CATSEPGGSYNEQFF. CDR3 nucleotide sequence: TGTGCCACCAGTGAGCCAGGGGGCTCCTACAATGAGCAGTTCTTC.

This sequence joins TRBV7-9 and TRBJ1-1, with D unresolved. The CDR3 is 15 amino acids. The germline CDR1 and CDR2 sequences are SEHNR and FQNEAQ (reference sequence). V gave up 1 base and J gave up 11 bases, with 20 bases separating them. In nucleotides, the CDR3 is TGTGCCAGCAGCTTAGAGGCCGGCAGAGCTATGAGGGCTTTCTTT. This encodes CASSLEAGRAMRAFF. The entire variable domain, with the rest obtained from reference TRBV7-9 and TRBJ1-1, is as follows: DTGVSQNPRHKITKRGQNVTFRCDPISEHNRLYWYRQTLGQGPEFLTYFQNEAQLEKSRLLSDRFSAERPKGSFSTLEIQRTEQGDSAMYLCASSLEAGRAMRAFFGQGTRLTVV.

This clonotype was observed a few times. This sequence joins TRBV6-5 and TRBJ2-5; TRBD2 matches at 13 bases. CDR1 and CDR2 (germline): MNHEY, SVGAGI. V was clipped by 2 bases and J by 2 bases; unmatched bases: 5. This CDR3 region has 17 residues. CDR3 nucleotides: TGTGCCAGCAGTTACCCCACGGGACTAGCGGGGCAAGAGACCCAGTACTTC. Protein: CASSYPTGLAGQETQYF.

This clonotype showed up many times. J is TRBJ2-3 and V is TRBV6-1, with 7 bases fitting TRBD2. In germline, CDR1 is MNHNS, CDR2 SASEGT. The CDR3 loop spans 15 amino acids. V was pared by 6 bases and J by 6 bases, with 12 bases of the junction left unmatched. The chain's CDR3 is CASRPGLGGGDTQYF. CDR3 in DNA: TGTGCCAGCAGGCCCGGACTAGGTGGAGGTGATACGCAGTATTTT.

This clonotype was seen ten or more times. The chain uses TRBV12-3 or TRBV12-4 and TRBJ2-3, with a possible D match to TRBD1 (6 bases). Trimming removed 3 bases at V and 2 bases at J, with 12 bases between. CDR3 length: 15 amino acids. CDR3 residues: CASSFDRILTDTQYF. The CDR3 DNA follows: TGTGCCAGCAGTTTCGACAGGATACTCACAGATACGCAGTATTTT.

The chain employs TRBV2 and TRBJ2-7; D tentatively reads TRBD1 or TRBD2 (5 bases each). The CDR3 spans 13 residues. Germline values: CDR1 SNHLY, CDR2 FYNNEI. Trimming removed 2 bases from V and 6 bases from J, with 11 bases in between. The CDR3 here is CASSENQGTEQYF. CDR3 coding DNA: TGTGCCAGCAGTGAAAATCAAGGGACCGAGCAGTACTTC.

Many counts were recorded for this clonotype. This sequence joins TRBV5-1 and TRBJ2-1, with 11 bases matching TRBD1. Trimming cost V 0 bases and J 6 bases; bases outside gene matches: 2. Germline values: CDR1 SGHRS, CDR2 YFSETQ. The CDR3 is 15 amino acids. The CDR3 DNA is TGCGCCAGCAGCTTGGCCGGGACAGGGGGCAATGAGCAGTTCTTC. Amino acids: CASSLAGTGGNEQFF.

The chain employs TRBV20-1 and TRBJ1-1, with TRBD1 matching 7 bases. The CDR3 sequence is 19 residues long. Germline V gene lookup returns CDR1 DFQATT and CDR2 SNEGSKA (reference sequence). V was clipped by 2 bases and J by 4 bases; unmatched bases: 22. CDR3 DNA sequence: TGCAGTGCTAGATCCCCCCTGGGACAGTCTACCGGCCGGGGCACTGAAGCTTTCTTT. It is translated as CSARSPLGQSTGRGTEAFF.